Below, 5 T cell receptor beta chains from the same sample are listed, as sequenced in a study of blood T cell repertoires in COVID-19. Method: immunoSEQ multiplex PCR; TCRdb's copy keeps in-frame clones and lacks some. The data show a few hundred thousand clones, about 92% seen once. Input material: PBMCs or T cells enriched from blood (not recorded which). The receptors stem from a woman aged 25 to 45 who had recovered from COVID-19.

V usage is TRBV7-2 and J usage is TRBJ1-2; no definite D call. The ends were cut back, 2 bases at V and 3 bases at J, with 4 bases in the middle. The CDR3 totals 12 residues. Germline V gives CDR1 SGHTA, CDR2 FQGNSA. Here the CDR3 DNA reads TGTGCCAGCAGCTTATTCTACTATGGCTACACCTTC. Translating gives CASSLFYYGYTF. Complete variable domain (other parts from reference TRBV7-2 and TRBJ1-2): GAGVSQSPSNKVTEKGKDVELRCDPISGHTALYWYRQSLGQGLEFLIYFQGNSAPDKSGLPSDRFSAERTGGSVSTLTIQRTQQEDSAVYLCASSLFYYGYTFGSGTRLTVV.

The rearrangement uses TRBV7-9 and TRBJ1-4; no definite D call. CDR3 size: 13 residues. V was clipped by 3 bases and J by 7 bases, with 9 bases between them. Germline V gene data show CDR1 as SEHNR and CDR2 as FQNEAQ (reference sequence). The CDR3 bases are TGTGCCAGCAGCTTTTCGGGTCGTGAAAAACTGTTTTTT. Translated, it gives CASSFSGREKLFF.

The CDR3 sequence is CSASRLAGDQETQYF. The CDR3 nucleotides read TGCAGTGCTAGTCGGCTAGCGGGGGATCAAGAGACCCAGTACTTC. The chain couples TRBV20-1 to TRBJ2-5; 10 bases align to TRBD2. The germline gives CDR1 DFQATT, CDR2 SNEGSKA (reference sequence). This CDR3 spans 15 amino acids. Losses at the gene ends were 3 bases for V and 2 bases for J; bases not matched to a gene: 6.

The J gene is TRBJ2-1, the V gene TRBV4-1; 10 nucleotides align to TRBD1. Germline CDR1 MGHRA, CDR2 YSYEKL. J gave up 2 bases and V 0 bases, and 7 bases lay outside the gene matches. The CDR3 has 18 amino acids. The CDR3 loop reads CASSQDLGGQGAYNEQFF. The CDR3, as DNA: TGCGCCAGCAGCCAAGATCTTGGCGGACAGGGGGCCTACAATGAGCAGTTCTTC.

The gene calls are TRBV4-1 and TRBJ1-1, with 7 bases aligning to TRBD1. Trimming cost V 1 base and J 6 bases; bases outside gene matches: 11. Germline V gene sequence: CDR1 MGHRA, CDR2 YSYEKL. The CDR3 has 16 residues. The CDR3 region is CASSQVARTGDPEAFF. The CDR3 DNA follows: TGCGCCAGCAGCCAAGTAGCCCGAACAGGGGACCCTGAAGCTTTCTTT.